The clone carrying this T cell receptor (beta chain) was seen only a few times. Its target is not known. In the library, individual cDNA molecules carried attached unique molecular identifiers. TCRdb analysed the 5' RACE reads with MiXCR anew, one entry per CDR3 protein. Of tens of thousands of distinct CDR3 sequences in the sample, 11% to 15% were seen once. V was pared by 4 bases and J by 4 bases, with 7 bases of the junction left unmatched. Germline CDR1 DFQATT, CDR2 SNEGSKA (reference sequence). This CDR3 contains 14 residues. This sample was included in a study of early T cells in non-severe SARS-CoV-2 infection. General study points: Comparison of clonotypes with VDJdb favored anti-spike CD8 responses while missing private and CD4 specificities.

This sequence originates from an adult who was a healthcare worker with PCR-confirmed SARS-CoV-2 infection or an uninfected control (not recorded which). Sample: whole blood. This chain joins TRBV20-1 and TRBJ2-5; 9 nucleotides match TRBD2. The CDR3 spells CSAMSGGSPETQYF. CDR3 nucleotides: TGCAGTGCTATGAGCGGGGGGTCTCCAGAGACCCAGTACTTC.